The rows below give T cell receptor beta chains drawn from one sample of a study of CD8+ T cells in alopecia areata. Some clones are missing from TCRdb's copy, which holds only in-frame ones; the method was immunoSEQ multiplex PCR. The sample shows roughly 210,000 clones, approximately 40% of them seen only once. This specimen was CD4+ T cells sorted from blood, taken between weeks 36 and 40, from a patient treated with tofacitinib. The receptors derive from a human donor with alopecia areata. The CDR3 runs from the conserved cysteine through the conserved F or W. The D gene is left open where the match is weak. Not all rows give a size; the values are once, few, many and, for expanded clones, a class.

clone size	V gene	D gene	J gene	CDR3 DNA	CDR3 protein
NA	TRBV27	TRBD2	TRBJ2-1	TGTGCCAGCAGAATTCGACTAGCGGGAGGGTACAATGAGCAGTTCTTC	CASRIRLAGGYNEQFF
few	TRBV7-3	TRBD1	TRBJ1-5	TGTGCCAGCAGCCCCGGGCCCCGGGACAGGGGCAATCAGCCCCAGCATTTT	CASSPGPRDRGNQPQHF
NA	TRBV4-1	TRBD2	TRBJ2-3	TGCGCCAGCAGCCAAGAACCTCGGGGACTAGCGGGACTGGATACGCAGTATTTT	CASSQEPRGLAGLDTQYF
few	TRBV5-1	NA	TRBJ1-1	TGCGCCAGCAGCTTGGGGGCATACGGTGAAGCTTTCTTT	CASSLGAYGEAFF
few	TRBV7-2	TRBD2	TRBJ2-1	TGTGCCAGCAGCCCCGCGGGAGTGGTAAATGAGCAGTTCTTC	CASSPAGVVNEQFF
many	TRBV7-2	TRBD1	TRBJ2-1	TGTGCCAGCAGCTTAAGGGACAGGGGTAATGAGCAGTTCTTC	CASSLRDRGNEQFF
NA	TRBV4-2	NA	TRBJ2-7	TGTGCCAGCAGCCAAGCGGTAATGACGAGCGGGCAAACGATCTACGAGCAGTACTTC	CASSQAVMTSGQTIYEQYF
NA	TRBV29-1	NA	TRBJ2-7	TGCAGCGTCGAGGGTCGGGGCGAGCAGTACTTC	CSVEGRGEQYF
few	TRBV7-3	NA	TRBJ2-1	TGTGCCAGCAGCTTTGGACAGAACAATGAGCAGTTCTTC	CASSFGQNNEQFF
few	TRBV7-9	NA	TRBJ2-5	TGTGCCAGCAGCTTAAGACGACAGGCCGGGCAAGAGACCCAGTACTTC	CASSLRRQAGQETQYF
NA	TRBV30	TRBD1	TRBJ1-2	TGTGCCTGGAGGAAACCGGGACAGGGGTCTGGCTACACCTTC	CAWRKPGQGSGYTF
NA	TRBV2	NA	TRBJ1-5	TGTGCCAGCAGTGTCAGGTGGGATCAGCCCCAGCATTTT	CASSVRWDQPQHF
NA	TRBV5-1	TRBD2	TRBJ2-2	TGCGCCAGCACCCCGGCCGGGGGGACCGGGGAGCTGTTTTTT	CASTPAGGTGELFF
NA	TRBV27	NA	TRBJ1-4	TGTGCCAGCAGGAAACAGGGTAATGAAAAACTGTTTTTT	CASRKQGNEKLFF
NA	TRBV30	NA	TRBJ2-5	TGTGCCTGGAGTGAGGTTGAAGAGACCCAGTACTTC	CAWSEVEETQYF
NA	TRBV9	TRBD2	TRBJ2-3	TGTGCCAGCAGCCCTAGCGGGACTAGGGCCTTAAGCAGCACAGATACGCAGTATTTT	CASSPSGTRALSSTDTQYF
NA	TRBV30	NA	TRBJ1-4	TGTGCCTGGAGTCGTACCGGGACACCTGAGCAAGGTTTT	CAWSRTGTPEQGF
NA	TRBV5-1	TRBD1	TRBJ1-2	TGCGCCAGCAGCTCATCAACAGGGGTGGAGAATGGCTACACCTTC	CASSSSTGVENGYTF
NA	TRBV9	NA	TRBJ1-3	TGTGCCAGCAGCGGCGTGACTGGAAACACCATATATTTT	CASSGVTGNTIYF
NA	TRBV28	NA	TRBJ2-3	TGTGCCAGCACCGACCCCGGAGGCGGGGGCACAGATACGCAGTATTTT	CASTDPGGGGTDTQYF